This T cell receptor (beta chain) was observed in a study of T cells in Graves' hyperthyroidism and ophthalmopathy. Researchers took RNA transcripts and amplified the TCR beta CDR3 regions from them. The primer set for the first-round RT-PCR of the TCR CDR3 was HTBI. MiXCR, applied by TCRdb to the multiplex PCR reads, yields one record per CDR3 protein. The sample shows around 350,000 distinct CDR3 sequences, approximately 14% of them seen only once. This clonotype was counted many times. Its target is not known. Study-level findings and limits: The model foresaw ophthalmopathy a median about 6.5 months prior to onset. In blood, most of the thyroid clonotypes expanded above 0.001 were also present.

Investigators excluded patients with uncontrolled infection, other autoimmune disease, pregnancy or lactation. Over 9 ml of fresh peripheral blood supplied the PBMCs. The CDR3 is made up of 16 amino acids. Per the germline V gene, CDR1 is LGHDT and CDR2 is YNNKEL (reference sequence). V was clipped by 4 bases and J by 0 bases, with 14 bases between them. This sequence was found in a woman between 18 and 29 years old with Graves' hyperthyroidism that later progressed to Graves' ophthalmopathy. Input material: blood. This chain joins TRBV3-1 and TRBJ2-3; TRBD1 might be the D (5 bases). CDR3 amino acids: CASSRSRTPSTDTQYF. The CDR3 DNA reads TGTGCCAGCAGCCGATCCCGGACACCTAGCACAGATACGCAGTATTTT.